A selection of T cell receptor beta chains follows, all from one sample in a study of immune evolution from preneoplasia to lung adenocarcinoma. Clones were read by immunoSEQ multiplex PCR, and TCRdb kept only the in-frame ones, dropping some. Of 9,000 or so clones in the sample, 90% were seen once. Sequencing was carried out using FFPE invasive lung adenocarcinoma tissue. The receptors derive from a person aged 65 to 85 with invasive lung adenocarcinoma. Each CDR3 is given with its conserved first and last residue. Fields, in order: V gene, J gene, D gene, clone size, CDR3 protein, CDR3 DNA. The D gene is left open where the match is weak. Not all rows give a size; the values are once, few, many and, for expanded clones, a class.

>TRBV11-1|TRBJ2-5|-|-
CASSPPGSETQYF
TGTGCCAGCAGCCCGCCCGGGTCCGAGACCCAGTACTTC
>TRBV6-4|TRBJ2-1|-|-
CASSETGIDNEQFF
TGTGCCAGCAGTGAGACGGGCATTGACAATGAGCAGTTCTTC
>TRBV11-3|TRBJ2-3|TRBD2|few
CAGGWTSGHTDTQYF
TGTGCCGGGGGCTGGACTAGCGGGCACACAGATACGCAGTATTTT
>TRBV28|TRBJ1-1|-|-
CASGLRPEAFF
TGTGCCAGCGGCCTGAGACCGGAAGCTTTCTTT
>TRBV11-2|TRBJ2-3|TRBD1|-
CASSLDPTGGITDTQYF
TGTGCCAGCAGCTTAGATCCAACAGGGGGAATCACAGATACGCAGTATTTT
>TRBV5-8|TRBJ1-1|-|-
CASRLAVNTEAFF
TGTGCCAGCAGACTGGCTGTGAACACTGAAGCTTTCTTT
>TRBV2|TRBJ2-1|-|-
CASSLDRREQFF
TGTGCCAGCAGTTTGGACCGTAGGGAGCAGTTCTTC
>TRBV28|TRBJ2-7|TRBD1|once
CASRRDRGGYEQYF
TGTGCCAGCAGACGAGACAGGGGGGGCTACGAGCAGTACTTC
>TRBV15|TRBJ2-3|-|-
CATSRAKGGTSTDTQYF
TGTGCCACCAGCAGAGCTAAAGGGGGAACTAGCACAGATACGCAGTATTTT
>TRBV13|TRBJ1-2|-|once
CASSLAYKTQAQIGYGYTF
TGTGCCAGCAGCTTAGCCTATAAGACCCAAGCGCAGATAGGCTATGGCTACACCTTC
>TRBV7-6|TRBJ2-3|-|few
CASSGLTDTQYF
TGTGCCAGCAGCGGTTTAACAGATACGCAGTATTTT
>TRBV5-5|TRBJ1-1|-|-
CASSLSAGGGTEAFF
TGTGCCAGCAGCTTGAGTGCAGGAGGAGGTACTGAAGCTTTCTTT
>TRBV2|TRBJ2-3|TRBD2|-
CASSEGGSSTDTQYF
TGTGCCAGCAGTGAGGGCGGGAGCAGTACAGATACGCAGTATTTT
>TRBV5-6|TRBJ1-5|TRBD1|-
CASSQGQGANQPQHF
TGTGCCAGCAGCCAAGGACAGGGGGCCAATCAGCCCCAGCATTTT
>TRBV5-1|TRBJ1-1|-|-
CASSSEVGKNTEAFF
TGCGCCAGCAGCTCTGAGGTCGGAAAGAACACTGAAGCTTTCTTT
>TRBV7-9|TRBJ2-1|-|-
CASSLGLGGKSDEQFF
TGTGCCAGCAGCTTAGGACTAGGTGGGAAGTCGGATGAGCAGTTCTTC
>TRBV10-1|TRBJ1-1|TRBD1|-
CASSPPGTGVAFF
TGCGCCAGCAGCCCCCCAGGGACAGGGGTAGCTTTCTTT
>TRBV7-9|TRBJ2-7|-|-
CASSTPTGQYYEQYF
TGTGCCAGCAGCACACCAACAGGACAATACTACGAGCAGTACTTC
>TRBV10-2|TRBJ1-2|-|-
CASSESKGYGYTF
TGCGCCAGCAGTGAGTCGAAGGGCTATGGCTACACCTTC
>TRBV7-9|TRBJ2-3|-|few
CASNNGPDTQYF
TGTGCCAGCAATAACGGCCCAGATACGCAGTATTTT
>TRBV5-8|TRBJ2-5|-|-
CASSSQPPGETQYF
TGTGCCAGCAGCAGCCAACCACCTGGTGAGACCCAGTACTTC
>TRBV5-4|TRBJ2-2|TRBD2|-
CASSSSGRNTGELFF
TGTGCCAGCAGCAGTAGCGGGAGAAACACCGGGGAGCTGTTTTTT
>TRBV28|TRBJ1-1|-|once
CASSRPGIVGEAFF
TGTGCCAGCAGCCGGCCCGGGATTGTGGGTGAAGCTTTCTTT
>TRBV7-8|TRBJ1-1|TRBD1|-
CASSSTGGNTEAFF
TGTGCCAGCAGCTCAACAGGGGGGAACACTGAAGCTTTCTTT
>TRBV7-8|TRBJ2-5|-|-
CASSRRASKLAQQETQYF
TGTGCCAGCAGCCGCCGCGCTTCCAAGTTAGCGCAACAAGAGACCCAGTACTTC
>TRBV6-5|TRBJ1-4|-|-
CASSEDSGNEKLFF
TGTGCCAGCAGCGAGGACAGCGGGAATGAAAAACTGTTTTTT
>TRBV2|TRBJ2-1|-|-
CASRTTSNNEQFF
TGTGCCAGCAGAACAACTTCAAACAATGAGCAGTTCTTC
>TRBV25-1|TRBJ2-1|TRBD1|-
CASSERDSYNEQFF
TGTGCCAGCAGTGAAAGGGACAGCTACAATGAGCAGTTCTTC
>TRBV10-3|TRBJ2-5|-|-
CAISESNWETQYF
TGTGCCATCAGTGAGTCGAATTGGGAGACCCAGTACTTC
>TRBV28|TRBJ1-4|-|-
CASSPGDTTEKLFF
TGTGCCAGCAGTCCGGGTGATACTACTGAAAAACTGTTTTTT
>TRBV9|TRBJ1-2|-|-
CASSVGSWNGYTF
TGTGCCAGCAGCGTAGGGAGCTGGAATGGCTACACCTTC
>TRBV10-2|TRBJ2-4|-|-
CASSEGGNIQYF
TGCGCCAGCAGTGAAGGCGGAAACATTCAGTACTTC
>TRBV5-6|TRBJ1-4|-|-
CASSLASREKLFF
TGTGCCAGCAGCTTGGCCTCTAGGGAAAAACTGTTTTTT
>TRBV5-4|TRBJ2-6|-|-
CASSLGILTGANVLTF
TGTGCCAGCAGCTTGGGGATCCTTACTGGGGCCAACGTCCTGACTTTC
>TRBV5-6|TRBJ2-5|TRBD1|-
CASSSTRTARGETQYF
TGTGCCAGCAGCTCCACTCGGACAGCCAGGGGGGAGACCCAGTACTTC
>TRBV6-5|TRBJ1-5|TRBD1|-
CASSPVDRVEQPQHF
TGTGCCAGCAGCCCCGTGGACAGGGTCGAACAGCCCCAGCATTTT
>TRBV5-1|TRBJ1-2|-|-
CASSLAGEHGYTF
TGCGCCAGCAGCTTGGCGGGGGAGCATGGCTACACCTTC
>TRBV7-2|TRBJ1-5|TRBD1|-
CASSLSRQGGQPQHF
TGTGCCAGCAGCTTAAGCCGACAGGGTGGACAGCCCCAGCATTTT
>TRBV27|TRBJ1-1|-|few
CASSWVGPNTEAFF
TGTGCCAGCAGTTGGGTAGGACCGAACACTGAAGCTTTCTTT
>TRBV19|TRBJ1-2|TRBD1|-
CASGRQGNYGYTF
TGTGCCAGTGGCAGACAGGGCAACTATGGCTACACCTTC
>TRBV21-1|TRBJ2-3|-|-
CASSKVRPFGRTSTDTQYF
TGTGCCAGCAGCAAAGTACGTCCTTTTGGACGGACAAGCACAGATACGCAGTATTTT
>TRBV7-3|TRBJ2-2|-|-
CASSLGRNIGELFF
TGTGCCAGCAGCTTGGGTCGGAACATCGGGGAGCTGTTTTTT
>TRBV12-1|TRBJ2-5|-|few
CASSLVRQAGVETQYF
TGTGCCAGCAGCTTGGTCCGCCAAGCGGGAGTGGAGACCCAGTACTTC
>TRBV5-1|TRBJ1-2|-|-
CASSFGTGGGYTF
TGCGCCAGCAGCTTCGGAACAGGCGGTGGCTACACCTTC
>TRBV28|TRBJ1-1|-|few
CASSLALPNTEAFF
TGTGCCAGCAGTTTGGCACTTCCCAACACTGAAGCTTTCTTT
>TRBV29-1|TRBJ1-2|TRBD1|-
CSARDRVDGYTF
TGCAGCGCCCGCGACAGGGTCGATGGCTACACCTTC
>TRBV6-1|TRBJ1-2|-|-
CASSVDRSNYGYTF
TGTGCCAGCAGTGTGGACAGATCTAACTATGGCTACACCTTC
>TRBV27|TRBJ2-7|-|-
CASSLNPWYEQYF
TGTGCCAGCAGTTTGAACCCTTGGTACGAGCAGTACTTC
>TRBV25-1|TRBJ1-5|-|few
CASSEDEVQPQHF
TGTGCCAGCAGTGAAGACGAGGTTCAGCCCCAGCATTTT
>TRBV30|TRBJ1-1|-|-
CAWHMNTEAFF
TGTGCCTGGCACATGAACACTGAAGCTTTCTTT
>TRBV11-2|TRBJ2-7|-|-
CASSLQGLSEQYF
TGTGCCAGCAGCTTGCAGGGTCTCAGCGAGCAGTACTTC
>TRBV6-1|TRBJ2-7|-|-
CASRVFYEQYF
TGTGCCAGCAGGGTGTTCTACGAGCAGTACTTC
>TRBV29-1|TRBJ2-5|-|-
CSARTTQETQYF
TGCAGCGCTAGGACTACTCAAGAGACCCAGTACTTC
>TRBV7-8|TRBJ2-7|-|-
CASSFGPTYEQYF
TGTGCCAGCAGCTTCGGACCGACCTACGAGCAGTACTTC
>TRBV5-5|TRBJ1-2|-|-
CASSLHLEGRYGYTF
TGTGCCAGCAGCTTGCACTTAGAAGGGAGGTATGGCTACACCTTC
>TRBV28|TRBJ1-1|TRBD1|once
CASSRTTGGSGTAEAFF
TGTGCCAGCAGTCGCACGACAGGGGGCTCGGGGACGGCTGAAGCTTTCTTT
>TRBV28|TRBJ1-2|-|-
CASSLANYGYTF
TGTGCCAGCAGTTTGGCTAACTATGGCTACACCTTC